This entry is about one T cell receptor (beta chain). This sample stems from a study of T cell changes during pregnancy in multiple sclerosis. Method: immunoSEQ multiplex PCR; TCRdb's copy keeps in-frame clones and lacks some. The data contain almost 40,000 clones, approximately 90% of them singletons. The clonotype was recovered from a female donor in good health, enrolled as a control in a pregnancy study. Sample: CD4+ T cells from peripheral blood mononuclear cells, taken in the third trimester of pregnancy.

CDR3 DNA sequence: TGCGCCAGCAGCCCCCGGACAGCCACATACTACGAGCAGTACTTC. Residues: CASSPRTATYYEQYF. The V call is TRBV5-1, the J call TRBJ2-7; maybe TRBD1 (6 bases). Trimming left V 4 bases short and J 3 bases short, with 17 bases between. Germline V gene sequence: CDR1 SGHRS, CDR2 YFSETQ. The CDR3 runs to 15 residues.